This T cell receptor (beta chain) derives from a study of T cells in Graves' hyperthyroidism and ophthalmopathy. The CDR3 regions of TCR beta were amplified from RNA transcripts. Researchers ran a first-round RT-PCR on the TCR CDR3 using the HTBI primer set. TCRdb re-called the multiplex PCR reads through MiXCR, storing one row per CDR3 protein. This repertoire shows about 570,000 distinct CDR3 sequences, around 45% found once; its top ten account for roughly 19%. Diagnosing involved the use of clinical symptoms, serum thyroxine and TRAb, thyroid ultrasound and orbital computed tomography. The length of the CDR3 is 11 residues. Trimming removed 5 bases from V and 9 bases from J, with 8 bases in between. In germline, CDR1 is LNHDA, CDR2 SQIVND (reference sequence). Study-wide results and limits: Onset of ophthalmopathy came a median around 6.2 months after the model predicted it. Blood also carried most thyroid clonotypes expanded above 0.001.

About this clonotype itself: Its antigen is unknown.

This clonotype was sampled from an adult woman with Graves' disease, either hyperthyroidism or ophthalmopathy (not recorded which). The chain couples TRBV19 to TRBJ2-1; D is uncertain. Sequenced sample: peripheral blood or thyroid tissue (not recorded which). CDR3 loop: CASSLRAEQFF. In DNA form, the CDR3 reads TGTGCCAGTAGTCTTAGGGCTGAGCAGTTCTTC.